The T cell receptor beta chain under discussion was sequenced for a study of blood T cell repertoires in COVID-19. Study information: COVID-19 samples from acute and convalescent phases originated in the United States, Italy and Spain. PBMCs, B-cell-depleted T cells, or T cells were the source of the cDNA or gDNA that made up the material.

Each participant's cohort was designated according to participant-reported clinical history. Donors in Cohort 3 counted as recovered after two negative PCRs, clearance, or symptom resolution. The ends were cut back, 6 bases at V and 0 bases at J, with 18 bases in the middle. Germline CDR1 LNHNV, CDR2 YYDKDF (reference sequence). The CDR3 length is 17 residues. Data came from immunoSEQ multiplex PCR; TCRdb stores just in-frame clones and leaves some out. The table records 150,000 to 200,000 clones, approximately 80% of them present only once. V usage is TRBV15 and J usage is TRBJ1-3; D is possibly TRBD1 (5 bases). The sequence came from a man in his forties or fifties who had recovered from COVID-19. The material sequenced was PBMCs or T cells enriched from blood (not recorded which). CDR3 in amino acids: CATSPQKTVSSGNTIYF. The CDR3, as DNA: TGTGCCACCAGTCCCCAGAAGACAGTTAGCTCTGGAAACACCATATATTTT.